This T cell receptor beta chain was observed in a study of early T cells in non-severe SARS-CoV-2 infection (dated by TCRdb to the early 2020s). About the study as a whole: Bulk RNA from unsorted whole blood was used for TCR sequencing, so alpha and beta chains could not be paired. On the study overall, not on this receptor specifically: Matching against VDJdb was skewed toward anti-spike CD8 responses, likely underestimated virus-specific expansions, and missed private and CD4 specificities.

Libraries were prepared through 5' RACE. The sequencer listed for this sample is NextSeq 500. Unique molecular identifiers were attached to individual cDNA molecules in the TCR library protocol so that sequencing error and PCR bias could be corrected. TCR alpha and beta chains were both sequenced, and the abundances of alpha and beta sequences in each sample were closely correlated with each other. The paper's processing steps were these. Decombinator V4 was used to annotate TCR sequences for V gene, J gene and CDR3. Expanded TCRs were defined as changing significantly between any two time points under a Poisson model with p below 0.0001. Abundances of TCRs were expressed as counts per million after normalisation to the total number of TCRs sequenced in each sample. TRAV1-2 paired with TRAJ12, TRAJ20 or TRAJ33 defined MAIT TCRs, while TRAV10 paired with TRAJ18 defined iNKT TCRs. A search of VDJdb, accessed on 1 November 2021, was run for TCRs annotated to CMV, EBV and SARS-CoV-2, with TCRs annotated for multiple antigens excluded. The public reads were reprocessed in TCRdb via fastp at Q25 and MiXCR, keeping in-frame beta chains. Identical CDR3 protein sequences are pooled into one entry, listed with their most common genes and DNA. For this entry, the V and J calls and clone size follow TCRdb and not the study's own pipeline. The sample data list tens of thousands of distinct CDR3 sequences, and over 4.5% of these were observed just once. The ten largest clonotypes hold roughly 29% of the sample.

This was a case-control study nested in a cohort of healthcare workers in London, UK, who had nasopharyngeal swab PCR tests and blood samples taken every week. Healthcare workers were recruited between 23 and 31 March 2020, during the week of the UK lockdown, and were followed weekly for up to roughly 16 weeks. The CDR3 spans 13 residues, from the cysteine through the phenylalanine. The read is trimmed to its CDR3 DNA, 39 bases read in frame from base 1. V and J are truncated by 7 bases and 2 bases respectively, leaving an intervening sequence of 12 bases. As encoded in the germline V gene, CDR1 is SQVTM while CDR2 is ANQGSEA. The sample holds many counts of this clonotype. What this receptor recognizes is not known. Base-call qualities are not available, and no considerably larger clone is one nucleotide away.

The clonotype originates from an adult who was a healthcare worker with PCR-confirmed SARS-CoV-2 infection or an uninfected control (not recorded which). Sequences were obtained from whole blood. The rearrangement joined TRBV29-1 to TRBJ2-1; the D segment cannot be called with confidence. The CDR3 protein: CSARLPAYNEQFF. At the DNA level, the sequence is TGCAGCGCCCGACTTCCGGCCTACAATGAGCAGTTCTTC.